This T cell receptor (beta chain) comes out of a study of blood T cell repertoires in COVID-19. The CDR3 totals 16 residues. V lost 0 bases and J 2 bases, leaving 13 bases between the germline ends. Germline V gives CDR1 SGDLS, CDR2 YYNGEE. TCRdb's copy holds only in-frame clones and misses some; the assay was immunoSEQ multiplex PCR. The table has some 99,000 clones, 70% to 90% seen once. The sample comprised peripheral blood. The origin of this receptor is a man between 70 and 80 years old with acute or convalescent COVID-19. The gene calls are TRBV9 and TRBJ2-3; possibly TRBD2 for D (6 bases). The CDR3 protein is CASSVGAAGSTDTQYF. The CDR3 DNA reads TGTGCCAGCAGCGTAGGTGCGGCGGGGTCCACAGATACGCAGTATTTT.